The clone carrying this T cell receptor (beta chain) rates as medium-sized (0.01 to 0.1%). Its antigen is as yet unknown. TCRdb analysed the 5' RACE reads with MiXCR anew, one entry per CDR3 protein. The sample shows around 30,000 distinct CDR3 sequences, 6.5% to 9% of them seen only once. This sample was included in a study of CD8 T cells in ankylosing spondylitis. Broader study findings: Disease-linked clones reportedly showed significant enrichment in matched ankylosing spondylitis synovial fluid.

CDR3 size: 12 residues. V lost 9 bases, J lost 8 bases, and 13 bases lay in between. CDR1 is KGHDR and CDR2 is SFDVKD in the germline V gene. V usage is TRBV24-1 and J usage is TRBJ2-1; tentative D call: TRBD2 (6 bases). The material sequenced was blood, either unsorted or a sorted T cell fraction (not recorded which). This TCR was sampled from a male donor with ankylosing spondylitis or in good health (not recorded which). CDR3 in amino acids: CATQGGLDEQFF. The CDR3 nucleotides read TGTGCCACCCAAGGAGGGTTAGATGAGCAGTTCTTC.